This T cell receptor beta chain comes out of a study of T cell changes during pregnancy in multiple sclerosis. This CDR3 is built from 13 residues. The germline gives CDR1 MNHEY, CDR2 SMNVEV (reference sequence). Trimming left V 8 bases short and J 2 bases short, with 10 bases between. Clones were sequenced by immunoSEQ multiplex PCR, and TCRdb holds only the in-frame ones, with some missing. The top ten clones hold roughly 4.3% of a sample with approximately 43,000 clones, around 93% of them seen once. The rearrangement links TRBV27 to TRBJ2-1; weak D call: TRBD1 (5 bases). Sequenced material: CD8+ T cells from peripheral blood mononuclear cells, taken after pregnancy. The sequence came from a female donor with multiple sclerosis, enrolled in a pregnancy study. Written as DNA, the CDR3 is TGTGCCAGCCGGTTAGGGGCCTACAATGAGCAGTTCTTC. Translation: CASRLGAYNEQFF.